This T cell receptor beta chain was observed in a study of tumor-infiltrating lymphocytes in primary liver carcinoma listed by TCRdb under 2017. In terms of the full investigation: Hepatocellular carcinoma (four) or combined HCC and intrahepatic cholangiocarcinoma (one) was present in the five patients, who were three men and two women aged 30 to 69 years. Each sample produced about 3.65 to 7.13 million productive TCRbeta reads, and read depth showed no significant difference between tissue types. The study combined TCRbeta repertoire sequencing, expression microarrays and whole-exome sequencing across five regions of each liver tumor, with adjacent normal tissue and blood. TCRbeta repertoire sequencing covered roughly 35 specimens from 5 patients: roughly 25 tumor regions, 5 adjacent noncancerous liver tissues and 5 peripheral blood samples. The approximately 25 tumor region samples were profiled with Agilent mRNA microarrays so that TCRbeta repertoire diversity could be related to the local molecular phenotype. High reproducibility was observed for the technical replicate repertoires, with mean shared-clone rates roughly 0.92 and correlation coefficients above 0.95. The tumors of the five patients were staged as T1-T3 N0M0, with maximum diameters ranging from roughly 4 to 10 cm.

Total RNA and DNA were co-extracted without cell sorting from around 20-30 mg of bulk tissue using the AllPrep DNA/RNA mini kit. Surgical resection was performed in China between November 2015 and early 2016 on about five patients with histopathologically diagnosed primary liver carcinoma. Chronic HBV infection was present in the patients, and the patients were treatment-naive at sampling. Each tumor was sampled at five spatially separated regions: the superior, inferior, left-lateral and right-lateral poles and the tumor centre. Histological examination found more than 75% viable tumor cells in every tumor sample. Pieces of fresh tumor and adjacent tissue were cut in half, with one half kept in RNAlater at -80 degrees C and the other half sent for histology. A constant-region primer and ProtoScript II reverse transcriptase were used to reverse-transcribe TCRbeta-specific cDNA from 500 ng total RNA. TCRbeta libraries were built with three nested multiplex PCR rounds, a slightly modified ARM-PCR procedure. Each of the first two PCR rounds ran for approximately 10 cycles and used multiplex TRBV1-TRBV30 forward primers together with a Cbeta reverse primer. Sample barcodes and Illumina adapters were attached in a final 25-cycle PCR using Deep VentR polymerase. Amplicons of 200-500 bp were gel-purified with a QIAquick gel extraction kit before sequencing. TCRbeta amplicons were sequenced on an Illumina HiSeq 2500 with 250-bp paired-end reads. The original methods were these. Quality trimming of reads was performed with Trimmomatic v0.33, and paired reads were merged with FLASH v1.2.11 so that full CDR3 sequences could be recovered. V, D and J germline segments were assigned to the rearranged TCRbeta sequences using MiGEC v1.2.1b. VDJtools v1.0.0 computed clonotype statistics and Shannon-Wiener diversity indices. Except for diversity analysis, only the 250 most abundant clonotypes of each sample were used in subsequent analyses to reduce sampling bias. Using fastp at Q25 and MiXCR, TCRdb reprocessed the public reads and kept productive beta chains. Rows are combined by CDR3 protein, so each entry shows the most common genes and DNA. In this record, the V and J calls reflect TCRdb's handling and not the investigators' own analysis. The sample profile shows some 110,000 distinct CDR3 sequences; 50% to 80% of them were found once. Around 8.2% of the sample rests with the top ten.

Broader findings and caveats from the paper: Only a few patients were included in the study, and the authors note that the findings should be validated in a larger study. Pairs of tumor regions showed greater repertoire overlap (mean around 36%) than tumor-adjacent pairs (roughly 17%) or tumor-blood pairs (about 14%), which is consistent with antigen-driven expansion. Since the samples were bulk and unsorted, there was no way to compare CD4+ and CD8+ T cell repertoires. Only roughly 7-24% of top clones appeared in all five regions of a tumor, which suggests that tumor-infiltrating T cells are spatially heterogeneous. Only the TCR beta chain was sequenced, which likely underestimates true repertoire diversity because unpaired alpha chains were not captured. A significantly larger repertoire fraction was made up by the top 250 clones in tumors than in blood (p = 0.039).

This clonotype appeared once. Its antigen is unknown. This may come from a read error, since a much larger clone is one base off. Reading from cysteine to phenylalanine, the CDR3 counts 14 amino acids. Of the read, only the CDR3 DNA is kept; its 42 bases are in frame from base 1. The germline V gene yields MNHNS for CDR1 and SASEGT for CDR2. The germline ends are 12 bases apart after V is trimmed by 1 base and J by 6 bases. This TCR was recovered from a woman in her sixties with primary liver carcinoma and hepatitis B virus infection. Material for sequencing was liver tumor tissue from sampling region 3. According to the study, the label for this sample's cell subset or site signals: tumor region T3, left-lateral pole. The rearranged chain carries TRBV6-1 and TRBJ1-1; confidence is insufficient to name the D gene. The nucleotide sequence reads as follows: TGTGCCAGCAGTGAAGGGAGGTCGACTGCTGAAGCTTTCTTT. This translates into CASSEGRSTAEAFF.